The 24 T cell receptor beta chains below come from one sample, sequenced in a study of T cells in Graves' hyperthyroidism and ophthalmopathy. Amplification yielded TCR beta CDR3 regions, with RNA transcripts as the source. Carried out on the TCR CDR3, a first-round RT-PCR used the HTBI primer set. TCRdb re-called the multiplex PCR reads with MiXCR, one entry per CDR3 protein. This table holds 350,000 or so distinct CDR3 sequences, about a sixth found once. The sequenced sample was blood. All receptors derive from a woman aged 35 to 49 with Graves' ophthalmopathy.

The table lists this clonotype with many counts. This chain uses TRBV7-8 with TRBJ1-2; 8 positions agree with TRBD1. This CDR3 region has 13 residues. The V and J ends lost 5 bases and 8 bases, in that order; junction bases with no gene match: 7. Per the germline V gene, CDR1 is SGHVS and CDR2 is FQNEAQ. The CDR3: CASSPGQGIGYTF. In DNA form, the CDR3 reads TGTGCCAGCAGCCCAGGACAGGGCATCGGCTACACCTTC.

This clonotype was observed many times. The chain couples TRBV27 to TRBJ2-7; D is perhaps TRBD2 (5 bases). V lost 1 base and J lost 5, with 15 bases in between. This CDR3 is built from 15 residues. Germline CDR1 is MNHEY and CDR2 is SMNVEV (reference sequence). CDR3 in amino acids: CASSLYLAHPHEQYF. CDR3 bases: TGTGCCAGCAGTTTATACCTAGCCCATCCCCACGAGCAGTACTTC.

The chain carries TRBV27 and TRBJ2-5, with 9 bases identical to TRBD1. Unmatched junction bases numbered 8, after V lost 8 bases and J lost 7 bases. Germline-derived CDR1 and CDR2 are MNHEY and SMNVEV (reference sequence). The CDR3 covers 13 residues. The chain's CDR3 is CASSQGAKGTQYF. The CDR3 DNA is TGTGCCAGCTCACAGGGGGCGAAGGGGACCCAGTACTTC.

This clonotype was detected many times. The chain recombines TRBV6-5 with TRBJ2-1; the D gene is possibly TRBD1 (5 bases). V was pared by 0 bases and J by 0 bases, with 9 bases between. The CDR3 sequence is 16 residues long. CDR1 is MNHEY and CDR2 is SVGAGI in the germline V gene. The CDR3 region has the DNA TGTGCCAGCAGTTACTCCCCGACAGTCTCCTACAATGAGCAGTTCTTC. The encoded protein is CASSYSPTVSYNEQFF.

This clonotype was seen a few times. J is TRBJ1-1 and V is TRBV28; D may be TRBD1 (5 bases). Germline-derived CDR1 and CDR2 are MDHEN and SYDVKM. This CDR3 region has 15 residues. Trimming removed 2 bases at V and 4 bases at J, with 14 bases between. CDR3 DNA: TGTGCCAGCAGTTTAGCCCAGGGTCAGGGCACTGAAGCTTTCTTT. It codes for CASSLAQGQGTEAFF.

This clonotype was counted once. A much bigger clone sits one base away, suggesting this may be a read error. The rearrangement uses TRBV30 and TRBJ2-5; D is uncertain. The germline V and J ends were trimmed by 2 bases and 5 bases, with 6 bases remaining between them. In germline, CDR1 is GTSNPN, CDR2 SVGIG (reference sequence). CDR3 size: 11 residues. The CDR3 DNA sequence: TGTGCCTGGAGTCTGGTTGAGACCCAGTACTTC. Translated, it gives CAWSLVETQYF.

This clonotype was seen at least ten times. This chain connects TRBV28 to TRBJ2-7; 7 bases are a match to TRBD1. In germline, CDR1 is MDHEN, CDR2 SYDVKM. The junction had 4 bases not matched to a gene; V was cut back by 8 bases and J by 0 bases. The CDR3 is 13 amino acids. CDR3 loop: CASSDRVSYEQYF. CDR3 nucleotide sequence: TGTGCCAGCTCCGACAGGGTCTCCTACGAGCAGTACTTC.

This clonotype was seen many times. The V gene is TRBV6-1, the J gene TRBJ2-3; D remains ambiguous. Trimming pared 4 bases from V and 2 bases from J, leaving 13 bases between. The CDR3 has 15 amino acids. From germline, CDR1 is MNHNS and CDR2 SASEGT. The CDR3 here is CASSAQDRATDTQYF. CDR3 coding DNA: TGTGCCAGCAGTGCGCAGGATCGGGCCACAGATACGCAGTATTTT.

The table lists this clonotype with many counts. The rearrangement joins TRBV6-2 or TRBV6-3 to TRBJ2-2; TRBD2 aligns across 12 bases. CDR3 length: 18 amino acids. Trimming at V came to 4 bases and at J to 5 bases, leaving 11 bases not matched to a gene. The germline gives CDR1 MNHEY, CDR2 SVGEGT. The CDR3 nucleotides read TGTGCCAGCAGTTCGCAACTAGCGGGAGGTTCGGGAACCGGGGAGCTGTTTTTT. It translates to CASSSQLAGGSGTGELFF.

This clonotype was seen many times. V gene TRBV5-1 combines with J gene TRBJ1-5; D is possibly TRBD1 (5 bases). The CDR3 is 14 amino acids. Trimming left V 0 bases short and J 5 bases short, with 9 bases between. Germline V gives CDR1 SGHRS, CDR2 YFSETQ. The CDR3 sequence: CASSLDRPDQPQHF. CDR3 DNA sequence: TGCGCCAGCAGCTTGGACAGGCCCGATCAGCCCCAGCATTTT. The entire variable domain, with the rest obtained from reference TRBV5-1 and TRBJ1-5, is as follows: KAGVTQTPRYLIKTRGQQVTLSCSPISGHRSVSWYQQTPGQGLQFLFEYFSETQRNKGNFPGRFSGRQFSNSRSEMNVSTLELGDSALYLCASSLDRPDQPQHFGDGTRLSIL.

This clonotype was detected ten times or more. CDR3 sequence: CASRAGDYGYTF. Written as DNA, the CDR3 is TGTGCCAGCCGCGCAGGCGACTATGGCTACACCTTC. The J gene is TRBJ1-2, the V gene TRBV28, with D uncertain. V was cut by 8 bases and J by 3 bases, with 10 bases left in between. The CDR3 is made up of 12 amino acids. Germline-derived CDR1 and CDR2 are MDHEN and SYDVKM.

This clonotype was detected ten times or more. The chain recombines TRBV13 with TRBJ1-1, with D uncertain. CDR1 and CDR2 (germline): PRHDT, FYEKMQ (reference sequence). V shed 7 bases and J shed 0 bases, with 6 bases lying between them. The CDR3 is made up of 12 amino acids. CDR3 residues: CASIGLNTEAFF. CDR3 in DNA: TGTGCCAGCATCGGGTTGAACACTGAAGCTTTCTTT.

This clonotype was recorded many times. The chain employs TRBV28 and TRBJ2-5; 10 nucleotides agree with TRBD2. Germline V gives CDR1 MDHEN, CDR2 SYDVKM. The CDR3 runs to 14 residues. V lost 5 bases to trimming and J lost 10 bases; unmatched junction nucleotides: 10. CDR3 loop: CASSLAGVSRVQYF. The CDR3, as DNA: TGTGCCAGCAGTCTAGCGGGAGTCAGTCGGGTCCAGTACTTC.

This clonotype was picked up one time. This chain uses TRBV30 with TRBJ1-2, with TRBD1 matching over 7 bases. V was clipped by 4 bases and J by 6 bases; unmatched bases: 11. CDR3 size: 14 residues. Germline loops: CDR1 GTSNPN, CDR2 SVGIG (reference sequence). DNA of the CDR3: TGTGCCTGGAACACCCAGGGGGGATCCCATGGCTACACCTTC. As protein: CAWNTQGGSHGYTF.

Many counts were recorded for this clonotype. J is TRBJ2-2 and V is TRBV12-3 or TRBV12-4; 11 nucleotides line up with TRBD2. V trimming: 7 bases; J trimming: 6 bases; junction bases outside the gene matches: 7. This CDR3 region has 15 residues. The CDR3 sequence is CASTALAGAAGELFF. Here the CDR3 DNA reads TGTGCCAGCACCGCACTAGCGGGAGCGGCCGGGGAGCTGTTTTTT.

This clonotype was observed at least ten times. This chain links TRBV28 with TRBJ2-5; TRBD1 aligns across 9 bases. From germline, CDR1 is MDHEN and CDR2 SYDVKM. The CDR3 runs to 15 residues. The V and J ends lost 9 bases and 1 base, in that order; junction bases with no gene match: 9. CDR3 bases: TGTGCCAGTAAGGACAGGGGACGACGCCAAGAGACCCAGTACTTC. This encodes CASKDRGRRQETQYF.

The chain carries TRBV24-1 and TRBJ2-5; 15 bases line up with TRBD2. The V gene end was trimmed by 6 bases and the J gene end by 2 bases; junction bases not matched to a gene: 9. The germline gives CDR1 KGHDR, CDR2 SFDVKD. The CDR3 has 18 amino acids. CDR3 loop: CATSPGTSGRKGQETQYF. For the CDR3, the DNA is TGTGCCACCAGTCCCGGGACTAGCGGGAGGAAGGGGCAAGAGACCCAGTACTTC.

This clonotype was recorded many times. The chain recombines TRBV29-1 with TRBJ1-1; D is uncertain. The CDR3 is 12 residues long. Germline CDR1 is SQVTM and CDR2 is ANQGSEA. V lost 5 bases and J lost 1, with 8 bases in between. The CDR3 nucleotides read TGCAGCGTTCAGGTAGCGAACACTGAAGCTTTCTTT. Residues: CSVQVANTEAFF.

Many counts were recorded for this clonotype. J is TRBJ2-7 and V is TRBV20-1; a weak D match, TRBD2 (6 bases). Trimming removed 3 bases from V and 2 bases from J, with 14 bases in between. The CDR3 length is 14 residues. The germline V gene encodes CDR1 DFQATT and CDR2 SNEGSKA (reference sequence). The CDR3 DNA reads as TGCAGTGCTAGCCTGGGACTTGCGACCTACGAGCAGTACTTC. This codes for CSASLGLATYEQYF.

Concerning this clonotype: A much more abundant neighbour one base away suggests this may be a read error. The chain carries TRBV5-1 and TRBJ1-1; TRBD1 aligns across 8 bases. From germline, CDR1 is SGHRS and CDR2 YFSETQ. The CDR3 runs to 15 residues. Losses at the gene ends were 4 bases for V and 9 bases for J; bases not matched to a gene: 14. In nucleotides, the CDR3 is TGCGCCAGCAGCGCGGCGACCGACAGGGGCGCTAAAGCTTTCTTT. It specifies CASSAATDRGAKAFF.

This clonotype was observed at least ten times. This chain links TRBV12-3 or TRBV12-4 with TRBJ1-5; perhaps TRBD1 as D (6 bases). This CDR3 is built from 17 residues. The germline V and J ends were trimmed by 5 bases and 4 bases, with 21 bases remaining between them. The CDR3 sequence: CASSRKRDTVWNQPQHF. In DNA, the CDR3 is TGTGCCAGCAGTAGGAAACGGGACACGGTTTGGAATCAGCCCCAGCATTTT.

The sample holds many counts of this clonotype. This sequence joins TRBV5-1 and TRBJ1-3; D unresolved. The CDR3 length is 13 residues. V lost 7 bases and J 0 bases, leaving 8 bases between the germline ends. The V gene's germline CDR1 is SGHRS and CDR2 YFSETQ. CDR3 DNA: TGCGCCAGCGGTACCAACTCTGGAAACACCATATATTTT. Protein sequence: CASGTNSGNTIYF. The full variable domain, its missing parts supplied by reference TRBV5-1 and TRBJ1-3, is KAGVTQTPRYLIKTRGQQVTLSCSPISGHRSVSWYQQTPGQGLQFLFEYFSETQRNKGNFPGRFSGRQFSNSRSEMNVSTLELGDSALYLCASGTNSGNTIYFGEGSWLTVV.

This clonotype appeared once. This chain connects TRBV4-1 to TRBJ2-5; D gene unclear. CDR1 MGHRA and CDR2 YSYEKL come from the germline V gene. The V gene lost 2 bases and the J gene lost 10 bases, with 20 bases spanning the gap. This CDR3 is built from 15 residues. DNA of the CDR3: TGCGCCAGCAGCCAACTCCCCGGATCCGGCGTGGTCCAGTACTTC. As protein: CASSQLPGSGVVQYF.

This clonotype was picked up many times. The V and J genes are TRBV13 and TRBJ2-7, with 10 bases aligning to TRBD1. The CDR3 loop spans 14 amino acids. Germline CDR1 is PRHDT and CDR2 is FYEKMQ (reference sequence). Losses at the gene ends were 5 bases for V and 5 bases for J; bases not matched to a gene: 6. Here the CDR3 reads CASSTWTGGNEQYF. The CDR3 coding sequence is TGTGCCAGCAGCACATGGACAGGGGGGAACGAGCAGTACTTC.